This entry describes one TCR beta chain. It has no known antigen specificity. Base qualities are not at hand, and no much larger clone is one base apart. This entry belongs to a study of blood T cell repertoires in COVID-19 (dated by TCRdb to 2019 to 2021). Notes on the research overall: Collaborator samples came from the United States, Italy and Spain and covered acute and convalescent phases of COVID-19. Where HLA class I and class II types were available, the types were taken from metadata supplied by the sample provider, not from assay-based typing. Nearly every sample came with metadata listing a de-identified subject ID, COVID-19 status, age in years and sex. The dataset comprised deeply sampled blood TCRbeta repertoires from subjects exposed to, actively infected with, or recovered from COVID-19. The prospective study material was composed of cDNA or gDNA derived from T cells, B-cell-depleted T cells, or PBMCs. The samples were drawn from two sources: the first 160 participants of the ongoing ImmuneRACE study, and some 1,300 subjects contributed by 6 global collaborators. The repertoires were made available in a free public database intended to serve as a resource for research on the immune response to SARS-CoV-2.

General conclusions and limits of the study: Clinical and demographic metadata were provided uncurated, with the amount varying by source and participant.

TCRbeta CDR3 regions were amplified from genomic DNA using the immunoSEQ Assay, a bias-controlled multiplex PCR. The authors' analysis ran thus. Nucleated cell counts per sample were estimated from amplification of reference gene primers within the assay. Sequence reads were collapsed and filtered to measure the absolute abundance of every unique TCRbeta CDR3 rearrangement. For each sample, productive Simpson clonality was calculated as the square root of Simpson's diversity index over productive rearrangements. Sourced from immuneACCESS, this table was stored by TCRdb with only in-frame sequences that have V and J called. A share of the clones is absent; for the studies checked, an unresolved V gene accounts for under half, and the remainder has no known explanation. V and J calls and clone size are copied from that table; D and trimming were computed from the DNA. Across this sample there are 200,000 to 250,000 clones, with approximately 86% seen only once. The top ten clonotypes cover roughly 6.4% of the sample.

Whole blood was collected in K2EDTA tubes by collaborating institutions according to the institutions' own protocols. For TCRbeta analysis, collaborators shipped samples as frozen whole blood, isolated PBMCs, or DNA extracted from either of those sample types. V has 7 bases trimmed and J has 8 bases trimmed; junction bases matching no gene number 7. Via the germline V gene, CDR1 is MDHEN and CDR2 SYDVKM. The cysteine opens and the phenylalanine closes a CDR3 of 14 amino acids. The sequence is cut down to CDR3 DNA, 42 bases in frame from base 1. Sequencing was performed on peripheral blood. The chain joins TRBV28 to TRBJ1-6, with 8 bases aligning to TRBD1. This receptor was taken from a woman aged 55-75 years with active or convalescent COVID-19. The DNA is as follows: TGTGCCAGCATCCCGGACAGGGTGTATTCACCCCTCCACTTT. Translated, this gives CASIPDRVYSPLHF. Reference TRBV28 and TRBJ1-6 proteins supply the regions before and after the CDR3; the full variable domain is: DVKVTQSSRYLVKRTGEKVFLECVQDMDHENMFWYRQDPGLGLRLIYFSYDVKMKEKGDIPEGYSVSREKKERFSLILESASTNQTSMYLCASIPDRVYSPLHFGNGTRLTVT.